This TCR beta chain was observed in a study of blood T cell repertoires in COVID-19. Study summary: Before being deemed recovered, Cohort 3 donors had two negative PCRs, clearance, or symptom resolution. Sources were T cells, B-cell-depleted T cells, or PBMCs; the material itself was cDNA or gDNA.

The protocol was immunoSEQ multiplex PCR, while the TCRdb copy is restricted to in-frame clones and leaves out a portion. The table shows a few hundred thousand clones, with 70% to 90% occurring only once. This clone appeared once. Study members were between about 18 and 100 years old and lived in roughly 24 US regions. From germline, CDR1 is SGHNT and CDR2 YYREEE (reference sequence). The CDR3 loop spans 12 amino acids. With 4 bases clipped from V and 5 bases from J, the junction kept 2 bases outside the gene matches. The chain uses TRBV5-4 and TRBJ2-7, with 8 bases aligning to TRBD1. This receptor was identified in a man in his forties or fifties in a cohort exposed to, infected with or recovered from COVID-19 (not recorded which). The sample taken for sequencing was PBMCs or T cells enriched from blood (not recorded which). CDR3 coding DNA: TGTGCCAGCAGCCGGACAGGGAACGAGCAGTACTTC. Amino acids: CASSRTGNEQYF.